The 22 T cell receptor beta chains listed next were all sequenced from one sample in a study of blood T cell repertoires in COVID-19. The assay was immunoSEQ multiplex PCR, and TCRdb's table has in-frame clones only and misses some. The sample holds approximately 190,000 clones; about nine tenths are singletons and the top ten take 4.5% to 7.5%. The sample taken for sequencing was peripheral blood. The receptors originated from a man at least 80 years old with acute or convalescent COVID-19.

The genes are TRBV7-6 and TRBJ1-4; 10 positions agree with TRBD1. The CDR3 length is 15 residues. CDR1 and CDR2 from the germline V gene are SGHVS and FNYEAQ. V dropped 1 base and J dropped 8; count of bases not matched to a gene: 4. The CDR3 loop is CASSLGDRGGEKLFF. CDR3 DNA: TGTGCCAGCAGCTTAGGGGACAGGGGAGGGGAAAAACTGTTTTTT.

The V gene is TRBV11-2, the J gene TRBJ2-4, with 14 bases identical to TRBD2. After removal of 5 bases from V and 1 base from J, the junction contained 7 bases not matched to a gene. This CDR3 contains 18 residues. Germline CDR1 and CDR2: SGHAT and FQNNGV. CDR3 DNA sequence: TGTGCCAGCAGCCGACTAGCGGGAGGGCCGGGTGCCAAAAACATTCAGTACTTC. Its protein is CASSRLAGGPGAKNIQYF.

The genes are TRBV28 and TRBJ2-3, with 11 bases fitting TRBD2. J gave up 0 bases and V 5 bases, and 13 bases lay outside the gene matches. From germline, CDR1 is MDHEN and CDR2 SYDVKM. The CDR3 is 19 residues long. The CDR3 reads CASSAYSSGRYTSTDTQYF. Here the CDR3 DNA reads TGTGCCAGCAGTGCTTACTCTAGCGGGAGGTATACTAGCACAGATACGCAGTATTTT.

The CDR3 DNA sequence: TGTGCCAGCAGTGGGCAGGGATCCATGAACACTGAAGCTTTCTTT. It yields the protein CASSGQGSMNTEAFF. The rearrangement links TRBV2 to TRBJ1-1; D might be TRBD1 (5 bases). CDR1 SNHLY and CDR2 FYNNEI come from the germline V gene. There are 15 residues in the CDR3. The V gene lost 4 bases and the J gene lost 0 bases, with 12 bases spanning the gap.

The CDR3 DNA reads as TGTGCCAGCAGCATTGACGGGACAGAAAATGAAAAACTGTTTTTT. It specifies CASSIDGTENEKLFF. The genes are TRBV11-2 and TRBJ1-4; 7 nucleotides align to TRBD1. The ends lost 5 bases at V and 5 bases at J; junction bases unmatched: 8. The CDR3 length is 15 residues. Germline V gene sequence: CDR1 SGHAT, CDR2 FQNNGV.

V gene TRBV7-8 combines with J gene TRBJ1-6; D is unresolved. CDR3 length: 15 residues. The V gene lost 1 base and the J gene lost 7 bases, with 11 bases spanning the gap. Germline V gene data show CDR1 as SGHVS and CDR2 as FQNEAQ. CDR3 nucleotides: TGTGCCAGCAGCTTAGTGGCGGTTCCGAATTCACCCCTCCACTTT. Translation gives CASSLVAVPNSPLHF.

The chain recombines TRBV30 with TRBJ1-1, with TRBD1 identical over 8 bases. Germline assignment: CDR1 GTSNPN and CDR2 SVGIG (reference sequence). The length of the CDR3 is 15 residues. J gave up 10 bases and V 3 bases, and 16 bases lay outside the gene matches. DNA of the CDR3: TGTGCCTGGAGAGACAGGGGCCCAGGGCTGGGTGGAGCTTTCTTT. Translating it yields CAWRDRGPGLGGAFF.

The chain is built from TRBV5-1 and TRBJ2-6, with D unresolved. Per the germline V gene, CDR1 is SGHRS and CDR2 is YFSETQ. The CDR3 consists of 15 residues. Trimming removed 0 bases at V and 2 bases at J, with 6 bases between. CDR3 DNA sequence: TGCGCCAGCAGCTTGGCGACTGCTGGGGCCAACGTCCTGACTTTC. Translating gives CASSLATAGANVLTF.

The chain joins TRBV7-9 to TRBJ2-2; maybe TRBD1 (6 bases). Germline V CDR1 and CDR2: SEHNR, FQNEAQ (reference sequence). V was pared by 5 bases and J by 4 bases, with 11 bases between. The CDR3 consists of 14 residues. In nucleotides, the CDR3 is TGTGCCAGCAGCCGACAGGTCGGCACCGGGGAGCTGTTTTTT. It specifies CASSRQVGTGELFF.

The V gene is TRBV29-1, the J gene TRBJ2-3; weak D call: TRBD2 (5 bases). Germline CDR1 reads SQVTM; CDR2 reads ANQGSEA. The CDR3 totals 14 residues. V lost 4 bases, J lost 1 base, and 12 bases lay in between. The DNA for the CDR3 is TGCAGCGTTGCCGGGGAGTTCGGCACAGATACGCAGTATTTT. Translating gives CSVAGEFGTDTQYF.

The V and J genes are TRBV7-9 and TRBJ1-1; D remains ambiguous. Germline CDR1 reads SEHNR; CDR2 reads FQNEAQ (reference sequence). Deletions cut 2 bases from V and 1 base from J, with 2 bases between. The CDR3 sequence is 12 residues long. CDR3 coding DNA: TGTGCCAGCAGCTTACAGAACACTGAAGCTTTCTTT. Amino acids: CASSLQNTEAFF.

The chain joins TRBV10-3 to TRBJ2-1, with TRBD2 matching 9 bases. The germline V gene encodes CDR1 ENHRY and CDR2 SYGVKD. V shed 2 bases and J 8 bases; nucleotides not matched to a gene: 16. The CDR3 is 18 residues long. The CDR3 loop is CAISEPSSGTPRPDEQFF. In DNA form, the CDR3 reads TGTGCCATCAGTGAGCCATCTAGCGGGACTCCGAGACCCGATGAGCAGTTCTTC.

The chain recombines TRBV3-1 (or the pseudogene TRBV3-2) with TRBJ2-1; 16 nucleotides agree with TRBD2. This CDR3 contains 16 residues. Germline assignment: CDR1 LGHDT and CDR2 YNNKEL (reference sequence). Germline trimming cut 5 bases from V and 8 bases from J; bases unmatched to any gene: 6. The chain's CDR3 is CASSSAGLAGGHEQFF. CDR3 bases: TGTGCCAGCAGCTCCGCGGGACTAGCGGGAGGGCATGAGCAGTTCTTC.

The rearrangement uses TRBV18 and TRBJ1-2; 8 bases are a match to TRBD1. The V gene's germline CDR1 is KGHSH and CDR2 LQKENI. The CDR3 loop spans 16 amino acids. Trimming cost V 3 bases and J 4 bases; bases outside gene matches: 10. The CDR3 loop reads CASSPISDRVAYGYTF. CDR3 DNA sequence: TGTGCCAGCTCACCGATCTCGGACAGGGTAGCCTATGGCTACACCTTC.

V usage is TRBV12-3 or TRBV12-4 and J usage is TRBJ1-2, with TRBD1 identical over 7 bases. The CDR3 loop spans 12 amino acids. The V gene end was trimmed by 6 bases and the J gene end by 8 bases; junction bases not matched to a gene: 6. CDR3 DNA sequence: TGTGCCAGCAGCGCCACAGGGGAAGGCTACACCTTC. Its translation: CASSATGEGYTF.

This clone was found once. The chain has TRBV6-2 or TRBV6-3 and TRBJ1-1; 9 bases are a match to TRBD1. CDR1 and CDR2 from the germline V gene are MNHEY and SVGEGT. V lost 4 bases, J lost 5 bases, and 14 bases stayed unmatched. The CDR3 is 17 amino acids. CDR3: CASSSTHGDRVETEAFF. As DNA, the CDR3 is TGTGCCAGCAGTTCCACTCACGGGGACAGGGTAGAGACTGAAGCTTTCTTT.

The rearrangement uses TRBV5-1 and TRBJ1-3; 7 nucleotides match TRBD1. Germline values: CDR1 SGHRS, CDR2 YFSETQ. With V trimmed by 0 bases and J by 8 bases, 8 bases remained unmatched. The CDR3 covers 15 residues. The CDR3: CASSLADRAHDTIYF. CDR3 DNA sequence: TGCGCCAGCAGCTTGGCCGACAGGGCGCACGACACCATATATTTT.

The chain couples TRBV18 to TRBJ2-5, with TRBD2 identical over 12 bases. CDR3 length: 16 residues. Germline lookup yields CDR1 KGHSH and CDR2 LQKENI. J lost 5 bases, V lost 5 bases, and 9 bases had no gene match. CDR3 DNA sequence: TGTGCCAGCTCAACAAACCCGACTAGCGGGAGCGAGACCCAGTACTTC. This translates into CASSTNPTSGSETQYF.

CDR3 nucleotide sequence: TGCAGCGTTGAAAATGGGCACGACTATGGCTACACCTTC. Translated: CSVENGHDYGYTF. This sequence joins TRBV29-1 and TRBJ1-2, with D hard to call. The CDR3 covers 13 residues. In germline, CDR1 is SQVTM, CDR2 ANQGSEA. Trimming shortened V by 2 bases and J by 3 bases, and 10 bases separated the two germline ends.

The chain uses TRBV2 and TRBJ1-5; D may be TRBD1 (5 bases). Trimming stripped 6 bases from V and 3 bases from J, with 15 bases between. The CDR3 is 15 residues long. CDR1 is SNHLY and CDR2 is FYNNEI in the germline V gene. The CDR3 here is CASSIRGSDNQPQHF. CDR3 nucleotides: TGTGCCAGCAGCATTAGGGGATCCGACAATCAGCCCCAGCATTTT. Full variable domain (missing parts from reference TRBV2 and TRBJ1-5): EPEVTQTPSHQVTQMGQEVILRCVPISNHLYFYWYRQILGQKVEFLVSFYNNEISEKSEIFDDQFSVERPDGSNFTLKIRSTKLEDSAMYFCASSIRGSDNQPQHFGDGTRLSIL.

The chain carries TRBV6-5 and TRBJ2-7, with D possibly being TRBD2 (5 bases). V dropped 2 bases and J dropped 3 bases, with 5 bases sitting between them. The CDR3 sequence is 12 residues long. Per the germline V gene, CDR1 is MNHEY and CDR2 is SVGAGI. The CDR3 loop reads CASSYTSYEQYV. CDR3 nucleotides: TGTGCCAGCAGTTACACTAGCTACGAGCAGTACGTC.

The J gene is TRBJ2-5, the V gene TRBV11-3, with D possibly TRBD2 on 6 matching bases. CDR3 length: 14 residues. Trimming pared 3 bases from V and 4 bases from J, leaving 12 bases between. The germline V gene has CDR1 SGHNT and CDR2 YENEEA. As DNA, the CDR3 is TGTGCCAGCAGCTTTATTCGGGGACTAGAGACCCAGTACTTC. Translating gives CASSFIRGLETQYF.